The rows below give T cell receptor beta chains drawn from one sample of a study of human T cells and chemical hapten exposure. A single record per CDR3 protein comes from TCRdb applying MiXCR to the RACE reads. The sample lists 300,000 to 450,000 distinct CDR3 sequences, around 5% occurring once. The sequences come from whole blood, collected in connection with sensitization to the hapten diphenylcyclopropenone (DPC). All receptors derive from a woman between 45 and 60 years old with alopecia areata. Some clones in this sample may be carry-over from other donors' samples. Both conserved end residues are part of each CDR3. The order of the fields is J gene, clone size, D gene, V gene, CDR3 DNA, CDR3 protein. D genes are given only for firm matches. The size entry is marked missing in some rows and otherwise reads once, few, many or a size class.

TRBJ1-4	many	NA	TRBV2	TGTGCCAGCAGGGCAGGGTTCGGTAATGAAAAACTGTTTTTT	CASRAGFGNEKLFF
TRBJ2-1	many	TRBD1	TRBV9	TGTGCCAGCAGCCCGTGGGACAGGAGAAATGAGCAGTTCTTC	CASSPWDRRNEQFF
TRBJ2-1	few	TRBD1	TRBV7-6	TGTGCCAGCAGCTGGGGGCAGGGGGCGAATCACAATGAGCAGTTCTTC	CASSWGQGANHNEQFF
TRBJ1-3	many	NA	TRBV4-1	TGCGCCAGCAGCCAAGAACCCCCCTGGGGATCTGGAAACACCATATATTTT	CASSQEPPWGSGNTIYF
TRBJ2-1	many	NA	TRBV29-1	TGCAGCGTTGAAGTGGTCGGGGGGCCTAACAATGAGCAGTTCTTC	CSVEVVGGPNNEQFF
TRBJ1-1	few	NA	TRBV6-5	TGTGCCAGCAGGGCAACGAGGCAAACGGAAGCTTTCTTT	CASRATRQTEAFF
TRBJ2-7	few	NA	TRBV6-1	TGTGCCAGTGGGCGGCATTCTACGGGGGAGCAGTACTTC	CASGRHSTGEQYF
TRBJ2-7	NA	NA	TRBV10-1	TGCGCCAGCAGTCGGGACTGGGCCTCCTACGAGCAGTACTTC	CASSRDWASYEQYF
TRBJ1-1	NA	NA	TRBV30	TGTGCCTGGAGTAGGTACCCCGGGACGGACAGAGACACTGAAGCTTTCTTT	CAWSRYPGTDRDTEAFF
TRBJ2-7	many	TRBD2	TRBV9	TGTGCCAGCAGCGTAGGGTCTAGCGGGAGCTACGAGCAGTACTTC	CASSVGSSGSYEQYF
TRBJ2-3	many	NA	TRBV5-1	TGCGCCAGCAGCTTGCGCCAGCCGCCGGCAGATACGCAGTATTTT	CASSLRQPPADTQYF
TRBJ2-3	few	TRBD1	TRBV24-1	TGTGCCACCAGTGAGGCCGGGACAGGGAAGGCAGATACGCAGTATTTT	CATSEAGTGKADTQYF
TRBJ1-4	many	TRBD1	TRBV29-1	TGCAGCGGGGGACAGACATCGGAAAAACTGTTTTTT	CSGGQTSEKLFF
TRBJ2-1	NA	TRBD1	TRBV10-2	TGCGCCAGCAGGGAAAGGGGGCGGGAGCAGTTCTTC	CASRERGREQFF
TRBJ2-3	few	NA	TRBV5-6	TGTGCCAGCAGCTTGGGGGTCTCGACGCAGTATTTT	CASSLGVSTQYF
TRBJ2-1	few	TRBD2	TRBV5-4	TGTGCCAGCAGCTTTGGGGGACTAGCGGGAGGAGGTGAGCAGTTCTTC	CASSFGGLAGGGEQFF
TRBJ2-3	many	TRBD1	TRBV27	TGTGCCAGCAGTCCCCGGGACAGGCCCACAGATACGCAGTATTTT	CASSPRDRPTDTQYF